The source of this T cell receptor (beta chain) is a study of blood T cell repertoires in COVID-19. About the research overall: In each case, the material was cDNA or gDNA derived from T cells, B-cell-depleted T cells, or PBMCs.

Assignment of participants to cohorts was predicated upon participant-reported clinical history. The CDR3 has 18 residues. The V and J ends lost 3 bases and 7 bases, in that order; junction bases with no gene match: 10. Germline CDR1 reads SGHAT; CDR2 reads FQNNGV. Sequencing used immunoSEQ multiplex PCR; TCRdb keeps in-frame clones, though not all of them. The sample records approximately 190,000 clones, 82% being singletons. This receptor was obtained from a woman aged 55-70 years with acute COVID-19. The sequenced material came from PBMCs or T cells enriched from blood (not recorded which). The V and J genes are TRBV11-2 and TRBJ2-1, with TRBD2 matching over 15 bases. The CDR3, as DNA: TGTGCCAGCAGCTTTGGACTAGCGGGAGGGCCCTCCGTGAATGAGCAGTTCTTC. This encodes CASSFGLAGGPSVNEQFF.